The next 26 T cell receptor beta chains were all read from a single sample in a study of T cell repertoires in cytomegalovirus infection. Which antigens these TCRs recognize remains unknown. TCRdb analysed the reads with MiXCR anew, one entry per CDR3 protein. The data hold a few hundred thousand distinct CDR3 sequences, with about 20% observed a single time. This sample comprised cultured PBMCs, obtained from culture after CMV antigen stimulation. Receptors originate from a human donor in good health (CMV status not recorded). Some clones in this sample may be carry-over from other donors' samples.

V and J are TRBV25-1 and TRBJ1-1; D is possibly TRBD1 (5 bases). Trimming left V 7 bases short and J 1 base short, with 25 bases between. CDR3 length: 18 amino acids. The V gene's germline CDR1 is MGHDK and CDR2 SYGVNS. This CDR3 is CASKEGPGTGLRNTEAFF. The CDR3 DNA follows: TGTGCCAGCAAAGAGGGTCCAGGAACAGGTCTGAGGAACACTGAAGCTTTCTTT.

The chain is built from TRBV7-6 and TRBJ2-6, with D possibly TRBD2 on 5 matching bases. The CDR3 sequence is 15 residues long. V was pared by 5 bases and J by 0 bases, with 8 bases between. Germline-derived CDR1 and CDR2 are SGHVS and FNYEAQ. CDR3 residues: CASSTGDSGANVLTF. CDR3 DNA: TGTGCCAGCAGCACCGGGGACTCTGGGGCCAACGTCCTGACTTTC.

The J gene is TRBJ2-5, the V gene TRBV11-2; 7 bases line up with TRBD1. V lost 5 bases and J lost 2; bases outside the gene matches: 2. Germline assignment: CDR1 SGHAT and CDR2 FQNNGV. CDR3 length: 13 residues. This chain's CDR3 is CASSVTGQETQYF. The CDR3 nucleotides are TGTGCCAGCAGCGTGACAGGGCAAGAGACCCAGTACTTC.

This clonotype was picked up a small number of times. The chain links TRBV27 to TRBJ2-1; 9 bases match TRBD2. CDR3 length: 16 residues. V dropped 2 bases and J dropped 3; count of bases not matched to a gene: 5. Germline V gene data show CDR1 as MNHEY and CDR2 as SMNVEV (reference sequence). This chain's CDR3 is CASSLEREVFYNEQFF. CDR3 nucleotide sequence: TGTGCCAGCAGTTTAGAGCGGGAGGTCTTCTACAATGAGCAGTTCTTC.

This clonotype has more than one count but fewer than ten. The gene calls are TRBV2 and TRBJ1-2; D perhaps matches TRBD1 (6 bases). CDR1 is SNHLY, CDR2 FYNNEI, per germline. The CDR3 consists of 14 residues. The germline V and J ends were trimmed by 1 base and 8 bases, with 14 bases remaining between them. The CDR3 is CASSEEDRRYGYTF. The CDR3 DNA reads TGTGCCAGCAGTGAAGAGGACAGAAGATACGGCTACACCTTC.

This clonotype came up a few times. The chain joins TRBV6-4 to TRBJ1-1; the D gene is possibly TRBD1 (5 bases). CDR1 MRHNA and CDR2 SNTAGT come from the germline V gene. The length of the CDR3 is 14 residues. V lost 5 bases and J lost 3, with 13 bases in between. The CDR3 loop reads CASSRVLGDTEAFF. In DNA, the CDR3 is TGTGCCAGCAGTCGTGTCTTGGGGGACACTGAAGCTTTCTTT.

The table lists this clonotype with many counts. The chain couples TRBV5-1 to TRBJ2-1; TRBD2 matches 13 bases. Per germline, CDR1 SGHRS and CDR2 YFSETQ. V lost 1 base, J lost 10 bases, and 8 bases stayed unmatched. The CDR3 loop spans 16 amino acids. As DNA, the CDR3 is TGCGCCAGCAGCTTGCCCCGGACTAGCGGGAGTAACGAGCAGTTCTTC. It encodes CASSLPRTSGSNEQFF.

This clonotype has at least ten counts. The chain has TRBV7-2 and TRBJ2-2, with 9 nucleotides matching TRBD2. The CDR3 spans 15 residues. Unmatched junction bases numbered 6, after V lost 5 bases and J lost 5 bases. CDR1 and CDR2 (germline): SGHTA, FQGNSA. The CDR3 here is CASSQTSGLTGELFF. For the CDR3, the DNA is TGTGCCAGCAGCCAAACTAGCGGGTTAACCGGGGAGCTGTTTTTT. Variable domain in full (rest from reference TRBV7-2 and TRBJ2-2): GAGVSQSPSNKVTEKGKDVELRCDPISGHTALYWYRQSLGQGLEFLIYFQGNSAPDKSGLPSDRFSAERTGGSVSTLTIQRTQQEDSAVYLCASSQTSGLTGELFFGEGSRLTVL.

This clonotype was found a few times. The gene calls are TRBV19 and TRBJ2-7; 9 bases are shared with TRBD1. V was clipped by 5 bases and J by 4 bases; unmatched bases: 9. The CDR3 is 15 amino acids. Germline V CDR1 and CDR2: LNHDA, SQIVND (reference sequence). In DNA, the CDR3 is TGTGCCAGTAGTCCCCGGACAGGGGCATTGTACGAGCAGTACTTC. It encodes CASSPRTGALYEQYF.

This clonotype was found a few times. The rearrangement uses TRBV27 and TRBJ1-2; tentatively, D is TRBD1 (5 bases). Germline values: CDR1 MNHEY, CDR2 SMNVEV (reference sequence). CDR3 length equals 14 residues. The germline V and J ends were trimmed by 2 bases and 0 bases, with 7 bases remaining between them. CDR3 in DNA: TGTGCCAGCAGTTTACAGGGCCCTAACTATGGCTACACCTTC. Protein: CASSLQGPNYGYTF.

The J gene is TRBJ2-1, the V gene TRBV25-1, with a tentative D call TRBD2 (6 bases). CDR3 length equals 12 residues. The ends were cut back, 6 bases at V and 9 bases at J, with 12 bases in the middle. CDR1 and CDR2 (germline): MGHDK, SYGVNS. CDR3 bases: TGTGCCAGCAGCGAGCGGCGGGGTGAGCAGTTCTTC. The encoded protein is CASSERRGEQFF.

The sample holds many counts of this clonotype. The rearrangement joins TRBV7-2 to TRBJ2-3; unclear D gene. Looked up from germline, CDR1 is SGHTA and CDR2 is FQGNSA. V was pared by 5 bases and J by 5 bases, with 11 bases between. The CDR3 consists of 13 residues. The CDR3 region has the DNA TGTGCCAGCAGCCTCCGGGTGAGAGATACGCAGTATTTT. Amino acid sequence: CASSLRVRDTQYF.

This clonotype was counted between two and nine times. The chain links TRBV7-3 to TRBJ2-3; D may be TRBD1 or TRBD2 (5 bases each). This CDR3 comprises 15 residues. V was clipped by 4 bases and J by 7 bases, with 18 bases between them. CDR1 SGHTA and CDR2 FQGTGA come from the germline V gene. As DNA, the CDR3 is TGTGCCAGCAGCTCAGTTTTTGGGGGATTCAATACGCAGTATTTT. It specifies CASSSVFGGFNTQYF.

The CDR3 is CASSLRSQGSEQYV. The CDR3 DNA reads TGTGCCAGCAGCTTACGGAGTCAGGGGAGCGAGCAGTACGTC. V and J are TRBV5-8 and TRBJ2-7; D might be TRBD1 (6 bases). Germline-derived CDR1 and CDR2 are SGHTS and YDEGEE. The CDR3 consists of 14 residues. The V gene lost 2 bases and the J gene lost 6 bases, with 15 bases spanning the gap.

This chain uses TRBV6-6 with TRBJ1-2; D gene unclear. The V and J ends lost 0 bases and 4 bases respectively, with 12 bases between them. The CDR3 loop spans 15 amino acids. Germline V gives CDR1 MNHNY, CDR2 SVGAGI (reference sequence). The CDR3 DNA is TGTGCCAGCAGTTACTCGAACAGCGCGATCTATGGCTACACCTTC. Its protein is CASSYSNSAIYGYTF.

About this clonotype itself: Sequence at one end of the junction differs from germline and may be a read error. The rearrangement joins TRBV28 to TRBJ2-1; D not resolved. There are 12 residues in the CDR3. Germline V gene sequence: CDR1 MDHEN, CDR2 SYDVKM. For the CDR3, the DNA is TGTGCCAGCAGTTTATCTGGGTTGGTCCCTATCTTC. Encoded protein: CASSLSGLVPIF.

This clonotype was detected many times. The chain joins TRBV7-2 to TRBJ2-7; D uncertain. Trimming removed 4 bases from V and 4 bases from J, with 8 bases in between. CDR1 SGHTA and CDR2 FQGNSA come from the germline V gene. The CDR3 extends over 12 amino acids. The CDR3 DNA reads TGTGCCAGCAGCTCCGTCGGATACGAGCAGTACTTC. Protein: CASSSVGYEQYF.

This sequence joins TRBV20-1 and TRBJ1-1, with unresolved D. V was pared by 6 bases and J by 11 bases, with 19 bases between. The germline gives CDR1 DFQATT, CDR2 SNEGSKA (reference sequence). This CDR3 comprises 12 residues. CDR3 region: CSAGRAKGSAFF. The CDR3, as DNA: TGCAGTGCGGGGAGGGCCAAGGGCTCTGCTTTCTTT.

This clonotype is a singleton in its sample. This could be a read error, since a much larger clone is one nucleotide away. The CDR3 region is CASILEAGLNYGYTF. The DNA of the CDR3 is TGTGCCAGCATCTTAGAAGCGGGACTTAACTATGGCTACACCTTC. V is TRBV7-2 and J is TRBJ1-2, with a possible D match to TRBD1 (5 bases). Germline CDR1 is SGHTA and CDR2 is FQGNSA. The CDR3 is 15 amino acids.

The chain is built from TRBV4-1 and TRBJ2-3, with D unresolved. Per the germline V gene, CDR1 is MGHRA and CDR2 is YSYEKL. The CDR3 is 17 residues long. Trimming removed 0 bases at V and 0 bases at J, with 13 bases between. CDR3 protein: CASSQDRVPSSTDTQYF. Here the CDR3 DNA reads TGCGCCAGCAGCCAAGATCGGGTGCCCTCTAGCACAGATACGCAGTATTTT.

At least ten counts were recorded for this clonotype. The V call is TRBV12-3 or TRBV12-4, the J call TRBJ2-4, with 16 bases fitting TRBD2. The CDR3 consists of 19 residues. The ends lost 1 base at V and 1 base at J; junction bases unmatched: 4. Here the CDR3 DNA reads TGTGCCAGCAGTTTAGGCCCGGGACTAGCGGGAGGGGCCAAAAACATTCAGTACTTC. It encodes CASSLGPGLAGGAKNIQYF.

In this sample, this clonotype turned up a few times. V and J are TRBV6-6 and TRBJ2-6, with D hard to call. Per germline, CDR1 MNHNY and CDR2 SVGAGI (reference sequence). The germline V and J ends were trimmed by 4 bases and 0 bases, with 10 bases remaining between them. CDR3 length: 16 amino acids. Here the CDR3 reads CASSFGRLSGANVLTF. The CDR3 DNA sequence: TGTGCCAGCAGTTTCGGACGGCTCTCTGGGGCCAACGTCCTGACTTTC.

This clonotype was counted ten times or more. The rearrangement links TRBV4-3 to TRBJ2-5; 8 bases map to TRBD1. CDR3 length: 15 amino acids. V dropped 1 base and J dropped 3; count of bases not matched to a gene: 4. Germline V gene lookup returns CDR1 LGHNA and CDR2 YSLEER. The CDR3 DNA sequence: TGCGCCAGCAGCCAAGGACAGGGGTGGGAAGAGACCCAGTACTTC. Translating gives CASSQGQGWEETQYF.

This rearrangement joins TRBV5-4 to TRBJ2-3; perhaps TRBD2 as D (6 bases). The CDR3 totals 16 residues. Trimming stripped 0 bases from V and 2 bases from J, with 13 bases between. Germline lookup yields CDR1 SGHNT and CDR2 YYREEE (reference sequence). CDR3 region: CASSLEERVPTDTQYF. The DNA of the CDR3 is TGTGCCAGCAGCTTGGAAGAGCGGGTGCCCACAGATACGCAGTATTTT.

This clonotype has a handful of counts. The V call is TRBV25-1, the J call TRBJ1-2, with D tentatively TRBD1 (5 bases). This CDR3 comprises 15 residues. V was cut by 3 bases and J by 2 bases, with 13 bases left in between. In germline, CDR1 is MGHDK, CDR2 SYGVNS. The CDR3 loop reads CASSDPDGGNYGYTF. CDR3 DNA: TGTGCCAGCAGTGACCCGGACGGGGGGAACTATGGCTACACCTTC.

This clonotype has a handful of counts. This chain uses TRBV20-1 with TRBJ2-1; possibly TRBD1 for D (5 bases). The length of the CDR3 is 15 residues. From germline, CDR1 is DFQATT and CDR2 SNEGSKA (reference sequence). Trimming cost V 0 bases and J 8 bases, with 17 bases left between them. For the CDR3, the DNA is TGCAGTGCTAGAGATCTCAGGGTGCCCAACGATGAGCAGTTCTTC. Its translation: CSARDLRVPNDEQFF.